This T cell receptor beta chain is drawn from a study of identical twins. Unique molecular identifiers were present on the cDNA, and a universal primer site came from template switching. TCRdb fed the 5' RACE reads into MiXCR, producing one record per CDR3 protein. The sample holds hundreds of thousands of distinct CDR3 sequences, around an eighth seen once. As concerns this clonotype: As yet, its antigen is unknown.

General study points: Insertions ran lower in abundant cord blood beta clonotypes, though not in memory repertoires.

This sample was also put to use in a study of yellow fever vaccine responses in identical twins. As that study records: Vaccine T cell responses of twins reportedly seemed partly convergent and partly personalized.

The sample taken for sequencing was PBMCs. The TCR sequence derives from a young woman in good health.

The CDR3 region is CASSDGTKNTGELFF. The CDR3, as DNA: TGCGCCAGCAGTGACGGAACAAAGAACACCGGGGAGCTGTTTTTT. The chain combines TRBV10-2 with TRBJ2-2; no firm D call. From germline, CDR1 is WSHSY and CDR2 SAAADI. V lost 3 bases and J lost 1, with 9 bases in between. There are 15 residues in the CDR3.